This record looks at one T cell receptor (beta chain) sequence and its context. Its specificity is not known. During its preparation, the TCRbeta library received unique molecular identifiers. TCRdb re-derived calls from the PCR reads in MiXCR, one entry per CDR3 protein. Here the sample spans 500,000 to 750,000 distinct CDR3 sequences, 13% being singletons. Germline values: CDR1 SGHVS, CDR2 FNYEAQ. CDR3 length: 14 amino acids. After removal of 5 bases from V and 4 bases from J, the junction contained 5 bases not matched to a gene. The source of the sample is a study of T-cell reconstitution after alpha-beta-depleted transplantation in children. The study's findings and limits: Some patients' high day-60 TCRbeta diversity was traced to surviving recipient T cells and thymic progenitors. Counts and diversity of T cells one year after transplant came mostly from newly produced T cells. Reportedly, alpha-beta T cells present about two months post-transplant originated from several hundred expanded clones of graft origin.

V is TRBV7-6 and J is TRBJ1-5, with 7 bases fitting TRBD1. This TCR was sampled from a male patient aged 10 to 17 who had a stem cell transplant for acute myeloid leukemia, so the T cells may come from the graft donor. The source was PBMCs, mostly from graft donor cells, collected 360 days after TCRalphabeta/CD19-depleted stem cell transplant. The CDR3 sequence is CASSPTGYNQPQHF. CDR3 sequence (DNA): TGTGCCAGCAGCCCGACAGGGTATAATCAGCCCCAGCATTTT.